Each of the 13 T cell receptor beta chains below was sequenced from the same sample in a study of blood T cell repertoires in COVID-19. Method: immunoSEQ multiplex PCR; TCRdb's copy keeps in-frame clones and lacks some. The table has a few hundred thousand clones, just over 85% seen once; the top ten hold under 11%. Sequencing was performed on PBMCs or T cells enriched from blood (not recorded which). These receptors originate from a woman younger than 35 who had recovered from COVID-19.

The genes are TRBV24-1 and TRBJ1-2; D call uncertain. The CDR3 extends over 13 amino acids. Germline CDR1 is KGHDR and CDR2 is SFDVKD. The V and J ends lost 3 bases and 4 bases respectively, with 8 bases between them. The CDR3, as DNA: TGTGCCACCAGTGATGAGGGTAGCTATGGCTACACCTTC. Protein: CATSDEGSYGYTF.

The chain couples TRBV18 to TRBJ1-1; D is ambiguous. The CDR3 loop spans 14 amino acids. Germline CDR1 KGHSH, CDR2 LQKENI. Deletions cut 2 bases from V and 10 bases from J, with 17 bases between. CDR3 nucleotides: TGTGCCAGCTCACCAGAGGGAGTGGGCGTTAGAGCTTTCTTT. Protein sequence: CASSPEGVGVRAFF.

The chain is built from TRBV6-6 and TRBJ1-1; the match to TRBD1 covers 9 bases. Losses at the gene ends were 6 bases for V and 1 base for J; bases not matched to a gene: 9. Germline V lookup: CDR1 MNHNY, CDR2 SVGAGI (reference sequence). The length of the CDR3 is 16 residues. CDR3 sequence reads: CASSRDRVLGNTEAFF. The CDR3 DNA sequence: TGTGCCAGCAGCCGGGACAGGGTGTTGGGGAACACTGAAGCTTTCTTT.

For this clone: Other DNA sequences in this specimen translate into the identical CDR3. The gene calls are TRBV7-9 and TRBJ1-1, with 7 positions matching TRBD1. Trimming at V came to 6 bases and at J to 2 bases, leaving 6 bases not matched to a gene. CDR1 and CDR2 (germline): SEHNR, FQNEAQ (reference sequence). The CDR3 has 14 residues. The CDR3 loop is CASSLTGLNTEAFF. The DNA for the CDR3 is TGTGCCAGCAGTTTGACAGGGCTAAACACTGAAGCTTTCTTT.

V and J are TRBV24-1 and TRBJ1-2; 7 nucleotides line up with TRBD1. The CDR3 covers 12 residues. The ends lost 6 bases at V and 3 bases at J; junction bases unmatched: 0. Germline CDR1 reads KGHDR; CDR2 reads SFDVKD. The CDR3 protein is CATSQGDYGYTF. For the CDR3, the DNA is TGTGCCACCAGTCAGGGGGACTATGGCTACACCTTC.

In DNA, the CDR3 is TGCGCCAGCAGCTTGGCGGGACAGGGGGAAGGCTACACCTTC. Amino acid sequence: CASSLAGQGEGYTF. The chain recombines TRBV5-1 with TRBJ1-2; 11 bases agree with TRBD1. The germline gives CDR1 SGHRS, CDR2 YFSETQ. The CDR3 extends over 14 amino acids. V shed 0 bases, J shed 8 bases, and the junction held 3 bases outside the gene matches.

The V call is TRBV18, the J call TRBJ1-4; 9 bases are a match to TRBD1. The trim removed 6 bases at V and 8 bases at J, leaving 10 bases unmatched. The CDR3 contains 15 residues. Germline CDR1 reads KGHSH; CDR2 reads LQKENI. CDR3 loop: CASSSPGQGPEKLFF. CDR3 in DNA: TGTGCCAGCTCTTCCCCGGGACAGGGCCCGGAAAAACTGTTTTTT.

The chain recombines TRBV5-5 with TRBJ2-7; D is uncertain. The CDR3 has 12 amino acids. Trimming pared 1 base from V and 3 bases from J, leaving 5 bases between. Germline V gene data show CDR1 as SGHKS and CDR2 as YYEKEE (reference sequence). The CDR3 spells CASSLYNYEQYF. The CDR3 DNA reads as TGTGCCAGCAGCTTGTATAACTACGAGCAGTACTTC.

J is TRBJ1-1 and V is TRBV6-5, with 7 bases that match TRBD1. There are 14 residues in the CDR3. Germline V gene sequence: CDR1 MNHEY, CDR2 SVGAGI. V lost 11 bases and J lost 1; bases outside the gene matches: 10. CDR3 loop: CAGKTGLGNTEAFF. DNA for the CDR3: TGTGCCGGAAAGACAGGGCTCGGGAACACTGAAGCTTTCTTT.

The rearrangement links TRBV7-3 to TRBJ2-1, with 8 bases that match TRBD2. Germline V gene sequence: CDR1 SGHTA, CDR2 FQGTGA. V was pared by 1 base and J by 2 bases, with 13 bases of the junction left unmatched. The CDR3 is 19 amino acids. The CDR3 is CASSLRAPSGSAPYNEQFF. CDR3 sequence (DNA): TGTGCCAGCAGCTTAAGGGCCCCTAGCGGGTCAGCGCCCTACAATGAGCAGTTCTTC. Supplemented by reference TRBV7-3 and TRBJ2-1, the full variable domain reads GAGVSQTPSNKVTEKGKYVELRCDPISGHTALYWYRQSLGQGPEFLIYFQGTGAADDSGLPNDRFFAVRPEGSVSTLKIQRTERGDSAVYLCASSLRAPSGSAPYNEQFFGPGTRLTVL.

The V and J genes are TRBV7-9 and TRBJ2-5, with D possibly matching TRBD1 (6 bases). This CDR3 has 14 residues. Germline assignment: CDR1 SEHNR and CDR2 FQNEAQ (reference sequence). Trimming left V 1 base short and J 3 bases short, with 9 bases between. The CDR3 DNA sequence: TGTGCCAGCAGCTTAGGACGGACAGAAGAGACCCAGTACTTC. It encodes CASSLGRTEETQYF.

The chain has TRBV7-9 and TRBJ2-2, with TRBD2 matching 10 bases. The germline V gene has CDR1 SEHNR and CDR2 FQNEAQ (reference sequence). The CDR3 loop spans 19 amino acids. V lost 6 bases to trimming and J lost 6 bases; unmatched junction nucleotides: 19. CDR3 sequence: CASRWTSGAYRRGPGELFF. Here the CDR3 DNA reads TGTGCCAGCAGGTGGACTAGCGGAGCTTACCGAAGAGGTCCCGGGGAGCTGTTTTTT. The entire variable domain, with the rest obtained from reference TRBV7-9 and TRBJ2-2, is as follows: DTGVSQNPRHKITKRGQNVTFRCDPISEHNRLYWYRQTLGQGPEFLTYFQNEAQLEKSRLLSDRFSAERPKGSFSTLEIQRTEQGDSAMYLCASRWTSGAYRRGPGELFFGEGSRLTVL.

This chain joins TRBV3-1 (or the pseudogene TRBV3-2) and TRBJ1-3; tentatively, D is TRBD1 (6 bases). In germline, CDR1 is LGHDT, CDR2 YNNKEL (reference sequence). The V gene lost 4 bases and the J gene lost 0 bases, with 13 bases spanning the gap. CDR3 size: 16 residues. As DNA, the CDR3 is TGTGCCAGCAGCCCCACAGGGACCAACTCTGGAAACACCATATATTTT. Amino acids: CASSPTGTNSGNTIYF.